There are a few counts of the clone carrying this TCR beta chain. Its target is not known. TCRdb reprocessed the RT-PCR reads via MiXCR and lists one record per CDR3 protein. The sample contains 800,000 or so distinct CDR3 sequences, 21% of which appear only once. This record belongs to a study of response to subunit inactivated influenza vaccine. Study findings and constraints: It was the authors' suggestion that each seasonal influenza vaccination recruits few new T cells.

The material sequenced was PBMCs from blood, taken 4 to 6 days after vaccination. This sequence originates from a middle-aged man who received an inactivated influenza vaccine.

The CDR3 here is CAISESAGTYGYTF. In DNA form, the CDR3 reads TGTGCCATCAGTGAGTCGGCGGGGACCTATGGCTACACCTTC. The chain recombines TRBV10-3 with TRBJ1-2, with a possible D match to TRBD1 (5 bases). Trimming took 0 bases from V and 4 from J, leaving 9 bases between them. This CDR3 spans 14 amino acids. Germline CDR1 ENHRY, CDR2 SYGVKD.